Listed below are T cell receptor beta chains from one sample, sequenced in a study of cytomegalovirus exposure and HLA in healthy donors. The method was immunoSEQ multiplex PCR; TCRdb's version includes in-frame clones alone and lacks a portion of them. The table lists about 73,000 clones, roughly 95% of them singletons, with about 3.5% in the top ten. Sample: PBMCs. These receptors were taken from a man aged 18 to 30 in good health and CMV-seronegative. CDR3s include the opening cysteine and the closing phenylalanine or tryptophan. D genes are given only for firm matches. Some rows have no size entry. The others give once, few or many, or a class for an expanded clone.

v_call,d_call,j_call,clone_size,cdr3_nt,cdr3_aa
TRBV29-1,.,TRBJ2-2,once,TGCAGCGTTGAGTTCTCGAACACCGGGGAGCTGTTTTTT,CSVEFSNTGELFF
TRBV6-1,.,TRBJ1-1,.,TGTGCCAGCAGTGGTTTACCTTATGACATATCGAACACTGAAGCTTTCTTT,CASSGLPYDISNTEAFF
TRBV11-1,.,TRBJ2-1,.,TGTGCCAGCAGCCCCAGTTCAAGCGGGTCCTACAATGAGCAGTTCTTC,CASSPSSSGSYNEQFF
TRBV18,.,TRBJ2-3,.,TGTGCCAGCTCACCCGAACAAAGTTACCGTACCCGCACAGATACGCAGTATTTT,CASSPEQSYRTRTDTQYF
TRBV4-1,TRBD1,TRBJ2-7,.,TGCGCCAGCAGCCACACTACAGGGGATTACTACGAGCAGTACTTC,CASSHTTGDYYEQYF
TRBV4-3,TRBD2,TRBJ2-3,once,TGCGCCAGCAGCCCGTCACTAGCGGGAGGCACAGATACGCAGTATTTT,CASSPSLAGGTDTQYF
TRBV15,.,TRBJ1-6,.,TGTGCCACCAGTGCTGCGGGGGGAAATAAAAATAATTCACCCCTCCACTTT,CATSAAGGNKNNSPLHF
TRBV27,.,TRBJ2-1,.,TGTGCCAGCAGGGTCCCGGAGCTGCCTGAGCAGTTCTTC,CASRVPELPEQFF
TRBV30,.,TRBJ2-7,once,TGTGCTGGGGGAGCGGGCGAGCAGTACTTC,CAGGAGEQYF
TRBV7-2,.,TRBJ1-3,.,TGTGCCAGCAGCTTATTTACAGGGCGTACAAAAAACACCATATATTTT,CASSLFTGRTKNTIYF
TRBV29-1,.,TRBJ2-5,.,TGCAGCCTCGGCCAGGTCGGAGAGACCCAGTACTTC,CSLGQVGETQYF
TRBV4-3,TRBD1,TRBJ2-1,.,TGCGCCAGCAGCCAGGCAGGGGGCTCCTACAATGAGCAGTTCTTC,CASSQAGGSYNEQFF
TRBV5-5,.,TRBJ2-7,.,TGTGCCAGCAGCCAGAACAGGAGCCCCCCCTACGAGCAGTACTTC,CASSQNRSPPYEQYF
TRBV30,TRBD2,TRBJ2-7,.,TGTGCCTGGAGTAGGTTAGCGGGGCCAAACCCCTACGAGCAGTACTTC,CAWSRLAGPNPYEQYF
TRBV28,.,TRBJ2-7,.,TGTGCCAGCACTAGTCCTCCTGGGGCACCCAACCCCTACGAGCAGTACTTC,CASTSPPGAPNPYEQYF
TRBV28,.,TRBJ1-1,.,TGTGCCAGCAGTTTCACCAGGGAAGGGACTGAAGCTTTCTTT,CASSFTREGTEAFF
TRBV15,.,TRBJ1-4,.,TGTGCCACCAGCGAAATCTTTGGTGAAGGTCTAGGGGGAGTGTTTTTT,CATSEIFGEGLGGVFF
TRBV28,.,TRBJ2-1,.,TGTGCCAGCAGTTTTATGAATGAGCAGTTCTTC,CASSFMNEQFF
TRBV7-9,.,TRBJ1-2,.,TGTGCCAGCAGCTTAGAAGGGGTTCAGCCGGACACCTTC,CASSLEGVQPDTF
TRBV27,.,TRBJ1-1,.,TGTGCCAGCAGTACAGGGAACACTGAAGCTTTCTTT,CASSTGNTEAFF
TRBV27,TRBD1,TRBJ2-3,.,TGTGCCAGCAGCACAACCCTACGGGACAGGGAGAAGACTAGCACAGATACGCAGTATTTT,CASSTTLRDREKTSTDTQYF
TRBV9,TRBD1,TRBJ1-5,.,TGTGCCAGCAGCCCGGACAGGGAACAGCCCCAGCATTTT,CASSPDREQPQHF
TRBV12-5,TRBD2,TRBJ2-3,.,TGTGCTAGTGTTCGGGACATCTCAGCGGGGGGCACAGATACGCAGTATTTT,CASVRDISAGGTDTQYF
TRBV7-6,.,TRBJ1-2,.,TGTGCCAGCAGCTTAGAAGGGGGAGCTAACTATGGCTACACCTTC,CASSLEGGANYGYTF
TRBV7-7,.,TRBJ2-2,.,TGTGCTAGCAGCCCCGGGGTGGCCGGGGAGCTGTTTTTT,CASSPGVAGELFF
TRBV29-1,.,TRBJ1-1,.,TGCAGCGTTGACTATTCAGGAGGGAACACTGAAGCTTTCTTT,CSVDYSGGNTEAFF
TRBV7-9,TRBD1,TRBJ1-2,.,TGTGCCAGCAGCCGCACCGGGACAGGTGATGGCTACACCTTC,CASSRTGTGDGYTF
TRBV5-1,.,TRBJ2-3,.,TGCGCCAGCAGCCCGGCGGGGGCGGATACGCAGTATTTT,CASSPAGADTQYF
TRBV15,.,TRBJ1-2,.,TGTGCCACCAGCAGACTGGACCGGGGAACCTATGGCTACACCTTC,CATSRLDRGTYGYTF
TRBV29-1,TRBD2,TRBJ2-7,.,TGCAGCGTTGACGGGGGGGGGTCCTACGAGCAGTACTTC,CSVDGGGSYEQYF
TRBV7-9,.,TRBJ1-1,.,TGTGCCAGCACAGAACGGGGGACTGAAGCTTTCTTT,CASTERGTEAFF
TRBV11-1,.,TRBJ1-6,.,TGTGCCAGCAGCGACCGAGGAAGCTCCTATAATTCACCCCTCCACTTT,CASSDRGSSYNSPLHF
TRBV2,.,TRBJ2-3,once,TGTGCCAGCACCCCGGGGGCAGATACGCAGTATTTT,CASTPGADTQYF
TRBV11-2,TRBD2,TRBJ2-5,.,TGTGCCAGCAGCCGCGGGGGGGCCGAGAAAGAGACCCAGTACTTC,CASSRGGAEKETQYF
TRBV27,TRBD2,TRBJ2-1,.,TGTGCCAGCAGTTTAGGGACTAGCGGGGGTAATGAGCAGTTCTTC,CASSLGTSGGNEQFF
TRBV11-3,TRBD1,TRBJ2-5,.,TGTGCCAGCAGCTCAGGGACAGGGGGCGCGAGTGCGGAGACCCAGTACTTC,CASSSGTGGASAETQYF
TRBV27,.,TRBJ2-1,.,TGTGCCAGCAGCAAAACCGGGACAACGTCGGTCAATGAGCAGTTCTTC,CASSKTGTTSVNEQFF
TRBV18,.,TRBJ1-2,.,TGTGCCAGCTCACCAAAGTCGGGTCAGTCACCCTATGGCTACACCTTC,CASSPKSGQSPYGYTF
TRBV7-7,TRBD2,TRBJ2-1,few,TGTGCCAGCAGCCGGGAGCGGGGGGGGCTGTCAGAGCAGTTCTTC,CASSRERGGLSEQFF
TRBV7-8,.,TRBJ1-5,once,TGTGCCAGCAGCGACAGTTATAGCAATCAGCCCCAGCATTTT,CASSDSYSNQPQHF
TRBV19,TRBD2,TRBJ2-1,.,TGTGCCAGTGGCAAACTAGCGGGGTCCTACAATGAGCAGTTCTTC,CASGKLAGSYNEQFF
TRBV5-1,TRBD2,TRBJ2-2,.,TGCGCCAGCAGCTTGGGGTTCTTGGGACTAGCGGTGAACACCGGGGAGCTGTTTTTT,CASSLGFLGLAVNTGELFF
TRBV9,TRBD1,TRBJ2-2,.,TGTGCCAGCAGGCCGGGACAGGGGAACACCGGGGAGCTGTTTTTT,CASRPGQGNTGELFF
TRBV9,.,TRBJ1-5,.,TGTGCCAGCAGCCTAGACTCCTTTAATCAGCCCCAGCATTTT,CASSLDSFNQPQHF
TRBV9,.,TRBJ1-5,.,TGTGCCAGCAGTCCCCAGGGATTTAGCAATCAGCCCCAGCATTTT,CASSPQGFSNQPQHF
TRBV25-1,TRBD2,TRBJ2-7,.,TGTGCCAGCGGTAAGGGACTAGCGGGGCTTTACGAGCAGTACTTC,CASGKGLAGLYEQYF
TRBV2,TRBD2,TRBJ2-5,.,TGTGCCAGCAGTGTTGCGGCTAGCGGGGGCCTCGAACAAGAGACCCAGTACTTC,CASSVAASGGLEQETQYF
TRBV5-1,TRBD1,TRBJ1-1,.,TGCGCCAGCAGCTTTGGGAGACGATTGGAGGGGGCTGAGGGGACTGAAGCTTTCTTT,CASSFGRRLEGAEGTEAFF